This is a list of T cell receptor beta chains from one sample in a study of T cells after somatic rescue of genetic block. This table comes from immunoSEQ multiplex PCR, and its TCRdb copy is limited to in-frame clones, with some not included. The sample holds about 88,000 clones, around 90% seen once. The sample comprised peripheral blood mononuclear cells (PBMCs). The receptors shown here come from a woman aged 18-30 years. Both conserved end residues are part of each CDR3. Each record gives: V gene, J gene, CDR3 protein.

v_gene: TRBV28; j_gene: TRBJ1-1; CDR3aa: CASRGQPNTEAFF
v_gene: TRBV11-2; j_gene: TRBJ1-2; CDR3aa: CASSRGQTWGYTF
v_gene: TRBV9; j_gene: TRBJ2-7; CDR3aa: CASSGLSYEQYF
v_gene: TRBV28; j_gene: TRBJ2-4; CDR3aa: CASSSPRGTGSKNIQYF
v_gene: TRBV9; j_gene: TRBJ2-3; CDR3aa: CASGSPDTQYF
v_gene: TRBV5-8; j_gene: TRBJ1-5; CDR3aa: CASSEADDQPQHF
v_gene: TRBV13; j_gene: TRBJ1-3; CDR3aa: CASSLGPRNTIYF
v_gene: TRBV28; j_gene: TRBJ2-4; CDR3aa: CASSPHLASAKNIQYF
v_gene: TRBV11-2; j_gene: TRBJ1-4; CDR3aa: CASSSLGPANEKLFF
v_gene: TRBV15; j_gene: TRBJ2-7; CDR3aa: CATSRDVRIGGEQYF
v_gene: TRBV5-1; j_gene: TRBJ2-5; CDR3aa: CASSLRYQETQYF
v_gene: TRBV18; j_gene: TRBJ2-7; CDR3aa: CASSPRGRNYEQYF
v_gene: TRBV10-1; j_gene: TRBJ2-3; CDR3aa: CASSGLAGGDTQYF
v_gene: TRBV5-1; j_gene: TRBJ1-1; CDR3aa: CASSLNQDTEAFF
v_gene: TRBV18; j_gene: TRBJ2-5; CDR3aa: CASSLQETQYF
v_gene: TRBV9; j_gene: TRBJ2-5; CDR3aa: CASRSGAQETQYF
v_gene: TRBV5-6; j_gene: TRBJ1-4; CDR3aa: CASSPDGLSEKLFF
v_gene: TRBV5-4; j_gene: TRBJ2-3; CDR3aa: CASSLSSGSTDTQYF
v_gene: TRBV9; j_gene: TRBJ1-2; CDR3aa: CASRAVDRGYTF
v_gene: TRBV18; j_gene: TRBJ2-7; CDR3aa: CASSPTSGVNEQYF
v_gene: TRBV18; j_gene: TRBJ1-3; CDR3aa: CASSPPGSSYSGNTIYF
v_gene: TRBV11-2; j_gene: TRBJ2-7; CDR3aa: CASSLGGGRSSYEQYF
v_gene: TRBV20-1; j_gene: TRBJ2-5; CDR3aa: CSALGQETQYF
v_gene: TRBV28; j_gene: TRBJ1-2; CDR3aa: CASSLAGDHYGYTF
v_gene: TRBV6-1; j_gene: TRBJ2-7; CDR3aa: CASSGTLSSYEQYF
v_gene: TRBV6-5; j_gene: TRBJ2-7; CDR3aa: CASTPKPDSSYEQCF
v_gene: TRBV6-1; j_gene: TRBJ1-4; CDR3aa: CASSDWGGDEKLFF